These T cell receptor beta chains were read from a single sample in a study of control samples from healthy donors and cancer patients. The data were produced by immunoSEQ multiplex PCR, yet TCRdb's version contains in-frame clones alone and is incomplete. In the table there are around 110,000 clones, 80% to 90% of which are singletons. Sequencing was performed on PBMCs. These receptors all come from a woman aged 45-65 years with colorectal cancer. CDR3s include the opening cysteine and the closing phenylalanine or tryptophan. A D gene is named only where the DNA matches it firmly. Clone size appears in some rows only: once, few, many, or a class for an expanded clone.

TRBV2,TRBJ1-1,NA,NA,TGTGCCAGCAGTTCTCAGGTAAACACTGAAGCTTTCTTT,CASSSQVNTEAFF
TRBV19,TRBJ2-7,NA,TRBD2,TGTGCCAGTAGTAGATCGGGGGGCTATACTAGCGGGAGCTACGAGCAGTACTTC,CASSRSGGYTSGSYEQYF
TRBV10-3,TRBJ2-5,NA,NA,TGTGCCATCAGTGAGTCGGGGACTTCCCCCGAGACCCAGTACTTC,CAISESGTSPETQYF
TRBV7-9,TRBJ1-3,NA,TRBD1,TGTGCCAGCAGCCGTACAGGGGACTCTGGAAACACCATATATTTT,CASSRTGDSGNTIYF
TRBV30,TRBJ2-5,NA,TRBD1,TGTGCCTGGGACCGGACAGGCCAAGAGACCCAGTACTTC,CAWDRTGQETQYF
TRBV7-6,TRBJ1-5,NA,NA,TGTGCCAGCAGCTTAGCGGAGGACCAGCCCCAGCATTTT,CASSLAEDQPQHF
TRBV12-3/TRBV12-4,TRBJ1-5,NA,NA,TGTGCCAGTACCACCTCCAATCAGCCCCAGCATTTT,CASTTSNQPQHF
TRBV6-1,TRBJ1-5,NA,NA,TGTGCCAGCAGTGAAGGAGACGGGCCCCAGCATTTT,CASSEGDGPQHF
TRBV15,TRBJ2-7,NA,NA,TGTGCCACCAGCATGCAACTGGGGGGAATAGGGACAGCCTACGAGCAGTACTTC,CATSMQLGGIGTAYEQYF
TRBV14,TRBJ2-3,NA,NA,TGTGCCAGCAGCCAGCCCCAAGGGACAGATACGCAGTATTTT,CASSQPQGTDTQYF
TRBV28,TRBJ1-2,once,TRBD1,TGTGCCAGCAAGACGACAGGGGCCGGCTACACCTTC,CASKTTGAGYTF
TRBV6-2/TRBV6-3,TRBJ2-3,NA,NA,TGTGCCAGCAGTTACTCGATAGACAGATCAGATACGCAGTATTTT,CASSYSIDRSDTQYF
TRBV5-1,TRBJ1-2,NA,NA,TGCGCCAGCAGCTTGGGAGGGGAAGCCTATGGCTACACCTTC,CASSLGGEAYGYTF
TRBV19,TRBJ1-1,NA,NA,TGTGCCAGTAGTCCCGTCCCCCAGGGTGTCGCTGAAGCTTTCTTT,CASSPVPQGVAEAFF
TRBV9,TRBJ1-3,NA,TRBD1,TGTGCCAGCAGCGAACAGGGGGATCCATCTGGAAACACCATATATTTT,CASSEQGDPSGNTIYF
TRBV9,TRBJ1-1,NA,TRBD1,TGTGCCAGCAGCCTCGGGACAGCGAACACTGAAGCTTTCTTT,CASSLGTANTEAFF
TRBV2,TRBJ2-1,NA,NA,TGTGCCAGCAGTGAATTTTACGGCGGGGCTCGCGCTGAGCAGTTCTTC,CASSEFYGGARAEQFF
TRBV19,TRBJ2-1,once,TRBD2,TGTGCCAGTAGTACCCAGCGGGGGCTGGTGAATGAGCAGTTCTTC,CASSTQRGLVNEQFF
TRBV4-2,TRBJ2-1,NA,TRBD2,TGTGCCAGCAGCCAGGAGCCGGGCCAACTAGCGGGGGCAAGGAATGAGCAGTTCTTC,CASSQEPGQLAGARNEQFF
TRBV27,TRBJ1-2,NA,NA,TGTGCCAGCACCGACCACTGGGGGTATGGCTACACCTTC,CASTDHWGYGYTF
TRBV3-1/TRBV3-2,TRBJ2-3,NA,NA,TGTGCCAGCAGCCAAGACCCCAGCACAGATACGCAGTATTTT,CASSQDPSTDTQYF
TRBV2,TRBJ1-2,once,NA,TGTGCCAGCAGCGGACAGAACTATGGCTACACCTTC,CASSGQNYGYTF
TRBV5-5,TRBJ1-1,NA,NA,TGTGCCAGCAGCTCCCCCAGCGTCTGGAACACTGAAGCTTTCTTT,CASSSPSVWNTEAFF
TRBV11-1,TRBJ2-5,once,TRBD1,TGTGCCAGCAGGAGACAGGGTGATGAGACCCAGTACTTC,CASRRQGDETQYF
TRBV19,TRBJ1-5,NA,NA,TGTGCCAGTAGTATTGGTGGTTATAGCAATCAGCCCCAGCATTTT,CASSIGGYSNQPQHF
TRBV7-6,TRBJ2-7,NA,TRBD2,TGTGCCAGCAGCTCGGGACTAGCGGCTATCTACGAGCAGTACTTC,CASSSGLAAIYEQYF
TRBV5-6,TRBJ1-1,NA,NA,TGTGCCAGCAGCCATAAGACTCACCGTGGGACTGAAGCTTTCTTT,CASSHKTHRGTEAFF
TRBV10-3,TRBJ1-1,NA,NA,TGTGCCATCAGTGACACGGCGAACACTGAAGCTTTCTTT,CAISDTANTEAFF
TRBV21-1,TRBJ2-7,NA,NA,TGTGCCAGCAGCAAAAGCTTGGGGACGGATTCCTACGAGCAGTACTTC,CASSKSLGTDSYEQYF
TRBV19,TRBJ1-5,NA,NA,TGTGCCAGTAGTCCCTCTGGAGGGGTTGAACAGCCCCAGCATTTT,CASSPSGGVEQPQHF
TRBV3-1/TRBV3-2,TRBJ1-5,once,NA,TGTGCCAGCAGCCAAGATTTGTCCGGCGGGGGGCCCCAGCATTTT,CASSQDLSGGGPQHF
TRBV5-1,TRBJ1-3,NA,NA,TGCGCCAGCAGCTTGGCCGGGCAGGGAAGTGGAAACACCATATATTTT,CASSLAGQGSGNTIYF
TRBV2,TRBJ1-4,NA,NA,TGTGCCAGCAGTGAAAGGGGTCAAAAACTGTTTTTT,CASSERGQKLFF
TRBV19,TRBJ1-2,NA,TRBD1,TGTGCCAGTAAAACGGGACAGGGAGGCTATGGCTACACCTTC,CASKTGQGGYGYTF
TRBV27,TRBJ2-7,NA,TRBD1,TGTGCCAGCAGTAGATACGGGACAGGGGGTGGGGAGCAGTACTTC,CASSRYGTGGGEQYF
TRBV5-6,TRBJ1-2,NA,NA,TGTGCCAGCAGCTTGTGGGGAAACTATGGCTACACCTTC,CASSLWGNYGYTF
TRBV9,TRBJ2-3,once,NA,TGTGCCAGCAGCGTAGGTTGGTCCGGAAGCGCCCCCACAGATACGCAGTATTTT,CASSVGWSGSAPTDTQYF
TRBV2,TRBJ1-1,NA,NA,TGTGCCGACCGGCGCAACAGTCTGAACACTGAAGCTTTCTTT,CADRRNSLNTEAFF
TRBV2,TRBJ1-4,few,NA,TGTGCCAGCAGTGAAAGTATGGGTATGGGGGAAAAACTGTTTTTT,CASSESMGMGEKLFF
TRBV10-1,TRBJ1-1,NA,NA,TGCGCCAGCAGTGATGGGGGGCGAGCCACTGAAGCTTTCTTT,CASSDGGRATEAFF
TRBV6-5,TRBJ1-6,NA,NA,TGTGCCAGCAGTCACCCAGGGGAGTTTTATTCACCCCTCCACTTT,CASSHPGEFYSPLHF
TRBV21-1,TRBJ1-5,NA,NA,TGTGCCAGCACCGAATTAGGGGCTATGAGCAATCAGCCCCAGCATTTT,CASTELGAMSNQPQHF
TRBV9,TRBJ1-3,NA,NA,TGTGCCAGTCGGGGCTCTGGAAACACCATATATTTT,CASRGSGNTIYF
TRBV5-8,TRBJ1-1,NA,NA,TGTGCCAGCAGCTTGACGGGGGACACTGAAGCTTTCTTT,CASSLTGDTEAFF
TRBV7-9,TRBJ2-7,NA,NA,TGTGCCAGCAGCTTAGTCTCCTACGAGCAGTACTTC,CASSLVSYEQYF
TRBV10-2,TRBJ2-3,NA,TRBD2,TGCGCCAGCAGGACCAATAAACTAGCGGGACGGACAGATACGCAGTATTTT,CASRTNKLAGRTDTQYF
TRBV18,TRBJ2-7,NA,NA,TGTGCCAGCTCACCACTCTCGCAGGCCTCCTACGAGCAGTACTTC,CASSPLSQASYEQYF
TRBV7-3,TRBJ2-7,NA,NA,TGTGCCAGCACCTCAGGTAACCGCCACGAGCAGTACTTC,CASTSGNRHEQYF
TRBV2,TRBJ2-5,once,NA,TGTGCCAGCGCGTCTTCCCAAGAGACCCAGTACTTC,CASASSQETQYF
TRBV7-2,TRBJ2-5,NA,NA,TGTGCCAGCAGCTTAGGGGGGAGGATCCAGTACTTC,CASSLGGRIQYF
TRBV3-1/TRBV3-2,TRBJ1-3,NA,NA,TGTGCCAGCAGCCAGGGCAGAAACTCTGGAAACACCATATATTTT,CASSQGRNSGNTIYF